This TCR beta chain came from a study of blood T cell repertoires in COVID-19. Libraries were prepared by immunoSEQ multiplex PCR; TCRdb keeps only in-frame clonotypes and omits some of them. Seen here are about 160,000 clones, approximately 85% observed once, and the top ten hold about 1.2%. The sequenced material came from peripheral blood. This clonotype was sampled from a man aged 55 to 70 who had recovered from COVID-19.

The CDR3 region is CASKIGDSGSYEQYF. The CDR3 DNA follows: TGTGCCAGTAAAATAGGTGACAGTGGGTCCTACGAGCAGTACTTC. The gene calls are TRBV19 and TRBJ2-7; perhaps TRBD1 as D (5 bases). Per the germline V gene, CDR1 is LNHDA and CDR2 is SQIVND (reference sequence). The V and J ends lost 7 bases and 1 base respectively, with 17 bases between them. The CDR3 contains 15 residues.